The next 23 T cell receptor beta chains were all read from a single sample in a study of control samples from healthy donors and cancer patients. Profiled with immunoSEQ multiplex PCR; TCRdb holds only in-frame clones, not every one. The data show 150,000 to 200,000 clones, over 85% seen once. Sequenced: blood. These receptors were taken from a man younger than 40 in good health.

This chain connects TRBV7-9 to TRBJ2-7; a weak D match, TRBD1 (6 bases). From germline, CDR1 is SEHNR and CDR2 FQNEAQ (reference sequence). V was trimmed by 6 bases and J by 3 bases, leaving 18 bases between them. CDR3 length: 15 amino acids. The CDR3 region is CASSTAGTLDYEQYF. For the CDR3, the DNA is TGTGCCAGCAGTACAGCCGGGACACTCGACTACGAGCAGTACTTC.

V gene TRBV11-2 combines with J gene TRBJ2-1; TRBD2 matches at 8 bases. This CDR3 has 16 amino acids. V dropped 5 bases and J dropped 3; count of bases not matched to a gene: 9. Germline loops: CDR1 SGHAT, CDR2 FQNNGV. The CDR3 here is CASSLTGTSVYNEQFF. The DNA for the CDR3 is TGTGCCAGCAGCCTTACCGGGACTAGTGTCTACAATGAGCAGTTCTTC.

J is TRBJ1-2 and V is TRBV5-4, with 11 bases that match TRBD1. V gave up 1 base and J gave up 3 bases; unmatched junction bases: 2. The germline CDR1 and CDR2 sequences are SGHNT and YYREEE (reference sequence). The CDR3 runs to 15 residues. CDR3 bases: TGTGCCAGCAGCTTGTTGGGACAGGGGGACTATGGCTACACCTTC. This sequence encodes CASSLLGQGDYGYTF.

The V gene is TRBV6-4, the J gene TRBJ1-6, with 10 bases matching TRBD1. V trimming: 0 bases; J trimming: 7 bases; junction bases outside the gene matches: 0. The CDR3 is 15 amino acids. Germline values: CDR1 MRHNA, CDR2 SNTAGT. Here the CDR3 reads CASSDSTGGNSPLHF. In DNA form, the CDR3 reads TGTGCCAGCAGTGACTCGACAGGGGGCAATTCACCCCTCCACTTT.

The chain recombines TRBV5-5 with TRBJ1-4; TRBD1 aligns across 7 bases. Germline trimming cut 0 bases from V and 8 bases from J; bases unmatched to any gene: 7. In germline, CDR1 is SGHKS, CDR2 YYEKEE (reference sequence). The CDR3 runs 15 residues. The CDR3 sequence is CASSLVAQGTEKLFF. CDR3 in DNA: TGTGCCAGCAGCTTGGTGGCACAGGGGACCGAAAAACTGTTTTTT.

V gene TRBV27 combines with J gene TRBJ2-5, with a weak D call TRBD1 (5 bases). This CDR3 comprises 13 residues. V gave up 8 bases and J gave up 5 bases, with 15 bases separating them. Germline loops: CDR1 MNHEY, CDR2 SMNVEV (reference sequence). The CDR3 DNA is TGTGCCAGCGGCGACAGCAGTTTCGAGACCCAGTACTTC. This sequence encodes CASGDSSFETQYF.

CDR3 bases: TGTGCCAGCAGCCCTGAGGGGGTAAACACCGGGGAGCTGTTTTTT. This translates into CASSPEGVNTGELFF. V gene TRBV7-2 combines with J gene TRBJ2-2; TRBD1 might be the D (6 bases). Trimming left V 5 bases short and J 2 bases short, with 12 bases between. CDR3 length: 15 amino acids. Per the germline V gene, CDR1 is SGHTA and CDR2 is FQGNSA.

The gene calls are TRBV5-4 and TRBJ2-3; D might be TRBD1 or TRBD2, each matching 6 bases. The CDR3 totals 16 residues. V gave up 2 bases and J gave up 4 bases, with 17 bases separating them. Per germline, CDR1 SGHNT and CDR2 YYREEE (reference sequence). CDR3 nucleotides: TGTGCCAGCAGCTTTTTTCAGCTAAGGGGGGCAGATACGCAGTATTTT. It encodes CASSFFQLRGADTQYF.

V and J are TRBV19 and TRBJ1-4, with TRBD1 as a possible D gene (6 bases). V lost 7 bases and J lost 8, with 17 bases in between. CDR1 is LNHDA and CDR2 is SQIVND in the germline V gene (reference sequence). The CDR3 length is 14 residues. CDR3: CASMGAQGGEKLFF. In nucleotides, the CDR3 is TGTGCCAGTATGGGGGCCCAGGGCGGAGAAAAACTGTTTTTT.

The chain carries TRBV5-5 and TRBJ1-1, with a tentative D call TRBD1 (5 bases). The CDR3 covers 13 residues. Between the trimmed V and J ends, which lost 5 bases and 1 base, there was a span of 9 bases. Germline CDR1 and CDR2: SGHKS and YYEKEE (reference sequence). As DNA, the CDR3 is TGTGCCAGCAGTTTGACAGCGAACACTGAAGCTTTCTTT. It is translated as CASSLTANTEAFF.

The gene calls are TRBV6-1 and TRBJ1-2, with unresolved D. This CDR3 is 15 amino acids long. V dropped 2 bases and J dropped 1 base, with 11 bases sitting between them. The germline V gene encodes CDR1 MNHNS and CDR2 SASEGT. CDR3 in amino acids: CASSEQVILNYGYTF. DNA for the CDR3: TGTGCCAGCAGTGAACAGGTTATACTTAACTATGGCTACACCTTC.

The genes are TRBV6-5 and TRBJ2-2, with 8 bases matching TRBD2. This CDR3 region has 15 residues. The V segment lost 8 bases and the J segment 6 bases; nucleotides outside the gene matches: 11. Germline V gene data show CDR1 as MNHEY and CDR2 as SVGAGI. The CDR3 DNA reads TGTGCCAGCGGTCTCGCGGGAGCGGGGGCCGGGGAGCTGTTTTTT. Encoded protein: CASGLAGAGAGELFF.

V usage is TRBV18 and J usage is TRBJ1-2; D is unresolved. Trimming took 0 bases from V and 14 from J, leaving 13 bases between them. This CDR3 spans 12 amino acids. Germline V gene data show CDR1 as KGHSH and CDR2 as LQKENI. This CDR3 is CASSPPEGVWTF. The CDR3 nucleotides read TGTGCCAGCTCACCACCCGAGGGAGTCTGGACCTTC. The variable domain in full, with the rest retrieved from reference TRBV18 and TRBJ1-2, is NAGVMQNPRHLVRRRGQEARLRCSPMKGHSHVYWYRQLPEEGLKFMVYLQKENIIDESGMPKERFSAEFPKEGPSILRIQQVVRGDSAAYFCASSPPEGVWTFGSGTRLTVV.

The chain employs TRBV24-1 and TRBJ2-5; 9 bases line up with TRBD1. With V trimmed by 0 bases and J by 4 bases, 5 bases remained unmatched. Per germline, CDR1 KGHDR and CDR2 SFDVKD. CDR3 length: 16 amino acids. Here the CDR3 reads CATSDLGQGFRETQYF. The DNA of the CDR3 is TGTGCCACCAGTGATTTGGGACAGGGGTTTCGAGAGACCCAGTACTTC.

V is TRBV5-1 and J is TRBJ2-4; D is undetermined. Germline V gene sequence: CDR1 SGHRS, CDR2 YFSETQ. CDR3 length equals 13 residues. V was clipped by 5 bases and J by 3 bases, with 9 bases between them. CDR3 coding DNA: TGCGCCAGCAGTGATGGCAACAAAAACATTCAGTACTTC. This gives the protein CASSDGNKNIQYF.

A single count supports this clone. This sequence joins TRBV7-8 and TRBJ2-3; D remains ambiguous. V was trimmed by 5 bases and J by 8 bases, leaving 11 bases between them. The CDR3 contains 12 residues. Germline-derived CDR1 and CDR2 are SGHVS and FQNEAQ. Here the CDR3 reads CASSPDTPTQYF. The CDR3 DNA follows: TGTGCCAGCAGCCCTGACACTCCTACGCAGTATTTT.

This clone was seen only once. The CDR3 protein is CASSLGAVKNSPLHF. The CDR3 DNA reads TGCGCCAGCAGCTTGGGAGCGGTGAAGAATTCACCCCTCCACTTT. The chain has TRBV5-1 and TRBJ1-6, with no clear D. CDR1 and CDR2 (germline): SGHRS, YFSETQ. There are 15 residues in the CDR3. Trimming pared 0 bases from V and 7 bases from J, leaving 11 bases between.

Comment on this clone: At the DNA level, this CDR3 is encoded by other sequences in the same sample as well. The chain links TRBV29-1 to TRBJ1-1; the D is unclear. The CDR3 has 10 amino acids. Deletions cut 7 bases from V and 1 base from J, with 4 bases between. Germline V CDR1 and CDR2: SQVTM, ANQGSEA. The DNA for the CDR3 is TGCAGCGGGGAGAACACTGAAGCTTTCTTT. Protein product: CSGENTEAFF. Combining the CDR3 with reference TRBV29-1 and TRBJ1-1 gives the whole variable domain SAVISQKPSRDICQRGTSLTIQCQVDSQVTMMFWYRQQPGQSLTLIATANQGSEATYESGFVIDKFPISRPNLTFSTLTVSNMSPEDSSIYLCSGENTEAFFGQGTRLTVV.

This chain links TRBV5-5 with TRBJ2-7; 8 nucleotides agree with TRBD1. The CDR3 has 14 residues. CDR1 and CDR2 (germline): SGHKS, YYEKEE (reference sequence). Trimming took 4 bases from V and 6 from J; bases not matched to a gene: 9. Written as DNA, the CDR3 is TGTGCCAGCAGCCCCGGGACAGGATCCCTCGAGCAGTACTTC. The encoded protein is CASSPGTGSLEQYF.

V and J are TRBV18 and TRBJ1-5; D gene uncertain. Trimming stripped 1 base from V and 6 bases from J, with 10 bases between. CDR3 size: 14 residues. CDR1 and CDR2 (germline): KGHSH, LQKENI. The chain's CDR3 is CASSPRWVTQPQHF. As DNA, the CDR3 is TGTGCCAGCTCACCACGATGGGTTACTCAGCCCCAGCATTTT.

Concerning this clone: One junction end disagrees with the germline gene, perhaps due to a read error. This rearrangement joins TRBV7-2 to TRBJ2-3; D possibly uses TRBD1 or TRBD2 (7 bases each). Per the germline V gene, CDR1 is SGHTA and CDR2 is FQGNSA. The CDR3 is made up of 15 amino acids. Here the CDR3 reads CASSSRGGGTDTQYF. CDR3 nucleotides: TGTGCCAGCAGCTCGCGGGGAGGGGGCACGGATACGCAGTATTTT.

The gene calls are TRBV9 and TRBJ2-1, with TRBD2 matching over 11 bases. This CDR3 comprises 14 residues. Trimming removed 3 bases from V and 4 bases from J; junction bases left unmatched: 0. CDR1 is SGDLS, CDR2 YYNGEE, per germline. DNA of the CDR3: TGTGCCAGCAGCGGACTAGCGGGGTACAATGAGCAGTTCTTC. Translated: CASSGLAGYNEQFF.

The V and J genes are TRBV7-8 and TRBJ2-1, with D perhaps given as TRBD1 or TRBD2 (6 bases each). The CDR3 runs 14 residues. From germline, CDR1 is SGHVS and CDR2 FQNEAQ. Trimming left V 0 bases short and J 15 bases short, with 18 bases between. This CDR3 reads CASSLAILRGTPFF. DNA of the CDR3: TGTGCCAGCAGCTTAGCGATATTACGCGGGACACCGTTCTTC. Filled out from reference TRBV7-8 and TRBJ2-1, the complete variable domain reads GAGVSQSPRYKVAKRGQDVALRCDPISGHVSLFWYQQALGQGPEFLTYFQNEAQLDKSGLPSDRFFAERPEGSVSTLKIQRTQQEDSAVYLCASSLAILRGTPFFGPGTRLTVL.